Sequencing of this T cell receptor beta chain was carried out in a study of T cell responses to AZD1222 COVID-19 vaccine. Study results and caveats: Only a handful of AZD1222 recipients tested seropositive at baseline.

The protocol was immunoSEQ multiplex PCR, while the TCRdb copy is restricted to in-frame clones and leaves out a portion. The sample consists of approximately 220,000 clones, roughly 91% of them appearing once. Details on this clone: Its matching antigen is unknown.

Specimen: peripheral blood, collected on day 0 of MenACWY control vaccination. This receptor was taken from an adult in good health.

The CDR3 here is CASSPGLRARGNTIYF. The CDR3 DNA reads as TGTGCCAGCTCACCGGGTCTGCGAGCTCGAGGAAACACCATATATTTT. The rearrangement uses TRBV18 and TRBJ1-3; D is unclear. V dropped 3 bases and J dropped 4 bases, with 16 bases sitting between them. Germline V gene lookup returns CDR1 KGHSH and CDR2 LQKENI. This CDR3 contains 16 residues. The variable domain in full, with the rest retrieved from reference TRBV18 and TRBJ1-3, is NAGVMQNPRHLVRRRGQEARLRCSPMKGHSHVYWYRQLPEEGLKFMVYLQKENIIDESGMPKERFSAEFPKEGPSILRIQQVVRGDSAAYFCASSPGLRARGNTIYFGEGSWLTVV.